These 14 T cell receptor beta chains were sequenced from one sample in a study of blood T cell repertoires in COVID-19. Libraries were prepared by immunoSEQ multiplex PCR; TCRdb keeps only in-frame clonotypes and omits some of them. This table has approximately 150,000 clones, roughly 90% appearing once. The sample consisted of peripheral blood. The receptors stem from a man aged 55 to 69 with active or convalescent COVID-19.

This clone was seen only once. The J gene is TRBJ1-1, the V gene TRBV2; 7 positions agree with TRBD1. This CDR3 is 14 amino acids long. The germline V gene has CDR1 SNHLY and CDR2 FYNNEI. Trimming took 4 bases from V and 3 from J; bases not matched to a gene: 5. The CDR3 nucleotides read TGTGCCAGCAGTGGACAGGGTAAGGACACTGAAGCTTTCTTT. This codes for CASSGQGKDTEAFF. Supplemented by reference TRBV2 and TRBJ1-1, the full variable domain reads EPEVTQTPSHQVTQMGQEVILRCVPISNHLYFYWYRQILGQKVEFLVSFYNNEISEKSEIFDDQFSVERPDGSNFTLKIRSTKLEDSAMYFCASSGQGKDTEAFFGQGTRLTVV.

V gene TRBV19 combines with J gene TRBJ1-5; D is perhaps TRBD1 (5 bases). CDR3 length: 15 residues. Germline assignment: CDR1 LNHDA and CDR2 SQIVND (reference sequence). V was trimmed by 4 bases and J by 0 bases, leaving 10 bases between them. The CDR3 nucleotides read TGTGCCAGTAGTAGCGAGACAGCTAGCAATCAGCCCCAGCATTTT. Translated, it gives CASSSETASNQPQHF.

This clone has just one count. V and J are TRBV14 and TRBJ1-2, with D possibly TRBD1 on 5 matching bases. Germline V CDR1 and CDR2: SGHDN, FVKESK. Trimming pared 0 bases from V and 3 bases from J, leaving 8 bases between. CDR3 length: 14 residues. CDR3 nucleotides: TGTGCCAGCAGCCAAGACAGGGCCCACTATGGCTACACCTTC. Encoded protein: CASSQDRAHYGYTF.

The V call is TRBV3-1 (or the pseudogene TRBV3-2), the J call TRBJ1-2; 7 bases map to TRBD1. V trimming: 4 bases; J trimming: 4 bases; junction bases outside the gene matches: 6. The germline V gene encodes CDR1 LGHDT and CDR2 YNNKEL (reference sequence). The CDR3 length is 14 residues. The CDR3 coding sequence is TGTGCCAGCAGCCCCAGGGGGGCGCCCTATGGCTACACCTTC. Its translation is CASSPRGAPYGYTF.

V is TRBV7-8 and J is TRBJ2-1, with TRBD2 matching over 8 bases. Germline assignment: CDR1 SGHVS and CDR2 FQNEAQ. CDR3 length: 17 amino acids. V dropped 5 bases and J dropped 9; count of bases not matched to a gene: 18. Written as DNA, the CDR3 is TGTGCCAGCAGCAAACCACCGGGACTAGGGACGCTTGGTGAGCAGTTCTTC. Translating gives CASSKPPGLGTLGEQFF.

This sequence joins TRBV6-5 and TRBJ2-1; TRBD2 matches at 10 bases. Trimming at V came to 6 bases and at J to 5 bases, leaving 4 bases not matched to a gene. Germline-derived CDR1 and CDR2 are MNHEY and SVGAGI. This CDR3 is 14 amino acids long. CDR3 DNA sequence: TGTGCCAGCAGGACCGGGACTAGCGACAATGAGCAGTTCTTC. Translation gives CASRTGTSDNEQFF.

The chain carries TRBV5-1 and TRBJ2-3, with a tentative D call TRBD2 (6 bases). V was trimmed by 4 bases and J by 6 bases, leaving 21 bases between them. Germline values: CDR1 SGHRS, CDR2 YFSETQ. This CDR3 spans 16 amino acids. In DNA, the CDR3 is TGCGCCAGCAGCCAGGACTACGACCCCGAGATCGATACGCAGTATTTT. Protein sequence: CASSQDYDPEIDTQYF.

The rearrangement links TRBV30 to TRBJ2-2; TRBD2 is a possible D gene (5 bases). The germline gives CDR1 GTSNPN, CDR2 SVGIG (reference sequence). The V end lost 5 bases, the J end lost 1 base, and 11 bases lay between the germline ends. The CDR3 loop spans 14 amino acids. The CDR3 sequence is CAWGVTMNTGELFF. For the CDR3, the DNA is TGTGCCTGGGGGGTGACTATGAACACCGGGGAGCTGTTTTTT.

The chain recombines TRBV29-1 with TRBJ1-2; 7 nucleotides align to TRBD1. V lost 4 bases, J lost 2 bases, and 4 bases stayed unmatched. Germline CDR1 reads SQVTM; CDR2 reads ANQGSEA. The CDR3 sequence is 13 residues long. CDR3 sequence reads: CSVASGQNYGYTF. The CDR3 DNA reads TGCAGCGTTGCTTCGGGACAGAACTATGGCTACACCTTC.

The chain joins TRBV7-2 to TRBJ1-3; no reliable D call. Per germline, CDR1 SGHTA and CDR2 FQGNSA. The CDR3 is 14 residues long. V was shortened by 4 bases and J by 0 bases, with 7 bases between the two germline ends. CDR3 loop: CASSSYASGNTIYF. Written as DNA, the CDR3 is TGTGCCAGCAGCTCCTATGCCTCTGGAAACACCATATATTTT.

The CDR3 here is CATSRGVTGTKSNQPQHF. The CDR3 nucleotides read TGTGCCACCAGCAGGGGGGTAACCGGGACAAAGTCCAATCAGCCCCAGCATTTT. This chain links TRBV15 with TRBJ1-5, with D maybe TRBD1 (6 bases). This CDR3 contains 18 residues. CDR1 and CDR2 from the germline V gene are LNHNV and YYDKDF (reference sequence). Between the trimmed V and J ends, which lost 3 bases and 3 bases, there was a span of 21 bases.

This chain uses TRBV7-8 with TRBJ2-3, with a weak D call TRBD1 (6 bases). Trimming removed 1 base from V and 1 base from J, with 6 bases in between. CDR3 length equals 14 residues. CDR1 SGHVS and CDR2 FQNEAQ come from the germline V gene. CDR3 protein: CASSLGQGTDTQYF. The CDR3 coding sequence is TGTGCCAGCAGCTTAGGACAGGGCACAGATACGCAGTATTTT. The full variable domain, completed using reference TRBV7-8 and TRBJ2-3, is GAGVSQSPRYKVAKRGQDVALRCDPISGHVSLFWYQQALGQGPEFLTYFQNEAQLDKSGLPSDRFFAERPEGSVSTLKIQRTQQEDSAVYLCASSLGQGTDTQYFGPGTRLTVL.

V usage is TRBV11-3 and J usage is TRBJ2-3; TRBD1 matches at 9 bases. In germline, CDR1 is SGHNT, CDR2 YENEEA. This CDR3 is 15 amino acids long. Germline trimming cut 5 bases from V and 0 bases from J; bases unmatched to any gene: 3. The CDR3 sequence: CASSRGQGSTDTQYF. Written as DNA, the CDR3 is TGTGCCAGCAGCCGGGGACAGGGCAGCACAGATACGCAGTATTTT. The whole variable domain, filled in from reference TRBV11-3 and TRBJ2-3, reads EAGVVQSPRYKIIEKKQPVAFWCNPISGHNTLYWYLQNLGQGPELLIRYENEEAVDDSQLPKDRFSAERLKGVDSTLKIQPAELGDSAVYLCASSRGQGSTDTQYFGPGTRLTVL.

The gene calls are TRBV12-5 and TRBJ2-3; 8 bases are a match to TRBD2. This CDR3 region has 16 residues. Germline V lookup: CDR1 LGHNT, CDR2 FRNRAP. V was clipped by 0 bases and J by 6 bases; unmatched bases: 8. CDR3 residues: CASGLVPSGPTDTQYF. CDR3 bases: TGTGCTAGTGGTTTGGTACCTAGCGGGCCGACGGATACGCAGTATTTT.